This passage covers 20 T cell receptor beta chains from one sample sequenced in a study of cytomegalovirus exposure and HLA in healthy donors. The PCR employed 60 Vbeta primers together with 13 Jbeta primers. Produced via immunoSEQ multiplex PCR; TCRdb's table is partial and in-frame only. The sample shows roughly 92,000 clones, about 7.6% of them seen only once. The sequencing input was PBMCs. All receptors derive from a man in his fifties in good health and CMV-seronegative.

The chain combines TRBV9 with TRBJ2-3; possible D gene TRBD1, 5 bases. This CDR3 has 16 amino acids. Between the trimmed V and J ends, which lost 0 bases and 0 bases, there was a span of 11 bases. CDR1 is SGDLS and CDR2 is YYNGEE in the germline V gene. The CDR3 nucleotides read TGTGCCAGCAGCGTAGCGGCAGGGCCCAGCACAGATACGCAGTATTTT. This translates into CASSVAAGPSTDTQYF.

CDR3 amino acids: CASSEIAGSDTQYF. In DNA form, the CDR3 reads TGTGCCAGCAGTGAAATAGCGGGGTCAGATACGCAGTATTTT. V is TRBV27 and J is TRBJ2-3; 8 bases match TRBD2. After removal of 5 bases from V and 4 bases from J, the junction contained 5 bases not matched to a gene. The CDR3 contains 14 residues. The germline gives CDR1 MNHEY, CDR2 SMNVEV (reference sequence).

In this sample, this clone turned up a few times. This rearrangement joins TRBV5-1 to TRBJ1-6; perhaps TRBD1 as D (6 bases). Germline assignment: CDR1 SGHRS and CDR2 YFSETQ. The CDR3 has 16 amino acids. The ends were cut back, 1 base at V and 4 bases at J, with 12 bases in the middle. Here the CDR3 reads CASSLRTESYNSPLHF. The CDR3 DNA is TGCGCCAGCAGCTTGCGGACAGAAAGTTATAATTCACCCCTCCACTTT. The complete variable domain, with remaining parts taken from reference TRBV5-1 and TRBJ1-6, reads KAGVTQTPRYLIKTRGQQVTLSCSPISGHRSVSWYQQTPGQGLQFLFEYFSETQRNKGNFPGRFSGRQFSNSRSEMNVSTLELGDSALYLCASSLRTESYNSPLHFGNGTRLTVT.

About this clone: One end of the junction does not line up with germline, which may come from a read error. The CDR3 is CSALTGYAQYF. The DNA for the CDR3 is TGCAGTGCCTTGACAGGGTACGCGCAGTACTTC. V gene TRBV20-1 combines with J gene TRBJ2-7; 7 positions match TRBD1. The length of the CDR3 is 11 residues. In germline, CDR1 is DFQATT, CDR2 SNEGSKA (reference sequence).

The chain employs TRBV18 and TRBJ2-6; 8 nucleotides agree with TRBD1. CDR1 and CDR2 (germline): KGHSH, LQKENI. Germline trimming cut 6 bases from V and 0 bases from J; bases unmatched to any gene: 4. The CDR3 has 16 residues. The CDR3 region is CASSQTGGSGANVLTF. CDR3 DNA sequence: TGTGCCAGCTCGCAAACAGGGGGCTCTGGGGCCAACGTCCTGACTTTC.

This clone was detected only a few times. The CDR3 region is CASSPNDKTGVETQYF. In DNA, the CDR3 is TGTGCCAGCAGCCCCAATGACAAGACAGGTGTAGAGACCCAGTACTTC. The chain employs TRBV5-4 and TRBJ2-5; weak D call: TRBD1 (6 bases). CDR1 SGHNT and CDR2 YYREEE come from the germline V gene (reference sequence). Trimming stripped 4 bases from V and 4 bases from J, with 20 bases between. The CDR3 length is 16 residues.

This clone was seen a handful of times. This chain connects TRBV15 to TRBJ1-4; TRBD1 matches at 7 bases. The V and J ends lost 5 bases and 3 bases, in that order; junction bases with no gene match: 3. Germline V gene lookup returns CDR1 LNHNV and CDR2 YYDKDF (reference sequence). CDR3 length: 14 amino acids. The CDR3 bases are TGTGCCACCAGCGTGGACAGGCCTAATGAAAAACTGTTTTTT. It is translated as CATSVDRPNEKLFF. The full variable domain, its missing parts supplied by reference TRBV15 and TRBJ1-4, is DAMVIQNPRYQVTQFGKPVTLSCSQTLNHNVMYWYQQKSSQAPKLLFHYYDKDFNNEADTPDNFQSRRPNTSFCFLDIRSPGLGDTAMYLCATSVDRPNEKLFFGSGTQLSVL.

The J gene is TRBJ2-6, the V gene TRBV5-6; 7 nucleotides agree with TRBD1. Germline CDR1 reads SGHDT; CDR2 reads YYEEEE. CDR3 length: 19 residues. Trimming at V came to 4 bases and at J to 2 bases, leaving 15 bases not matched to a gene. In DNA, the CDR3 is TGTGCCAGCAGCCCCCCCGAGGGGACAGTAATTGCTGGGGCCAACGTCCTGACTTTC. This codes for CASSPPEGTVIAGANVLTF. Complete variable domain (other parts from reference TRBV5-6 and TRBJ2-6): DAGVTQSPTHLIKTRGQQVTLRCSPKSGHDTVSWYQQALGQGPQFIFQYYEEEERQRGNFPDRFSGHQFPNYSSELNVNALLLGDSALYLCASSPPEGTVIAGANVLTFGAGSRLTVL.

This clone was detected a few times. The chain employs TRBV6-5 and TRBJ1-2; TRBD1 matches 11 bases. The CDR3 runs to 15 residues. Germline V lookup: CDR1 MNHEY, CDR2 SVGAGI. Trimming removed 6 bases from V and 10 bases from J; junction bases left unmatched: 13. The CDR3: CASSPRRGTGGDYTF. The CDR3, as DNA: TGTGCCAGCAGCCCCCGGCGGGGGACAGGGGGGGACTACACCTTC.

The chain joins TRBV11-2 to TRBJ2-2; D gene uncertain. The CDR3 consists of 13 residues. V was cut by 5 bases and J by 1 base, with 5 bases left in between. CDR1 is SGHAT and CDR2 is FQNNGV in the germline V gene. In DNA, the CDR3 is TGTGCCAGCAGCGAACAGAACACCGGGGAGCTGTTTTTT. Translated, it gives CASSEQNTGELFF.

The V gene is TRBV5-1, the J gene TRBJ2-3; D is ambiguous. Germline CDR1 SGHRS, CDR2 YFSETQ. Trimming pared 0 bases from V and 1 base from J, leaving 3 bases between. The CDR3 is made up of 13 amino acids. The CDR3 sequence is CASSLGGTDTQYF. CDR3 coding DNA: TGCGCCAGCAGCTTGGGCGGCACAGATACGCAGTATTTT.

This clone was recorded a few times. V is TRBV5-1 and J is TRBJ2-2; D may be TRBD2 (6 bases). The CDR3 consists of 15 residues. Trimming removed 5 bases at V and 1 base at J, with 12 bases between. Per the germline V gene, CDR1 is SGHRS and CDR2 is YFSETQ. CDR3 region: CASRGGTLNTGELFF. CDR3 nucleotide sequence: TGCGCCAGCAGAGGCGGGACTTTGAACACCGGGGAGCTGTTTTTT.

CDR3 in amino acids: CASSGDGGSYTGELFF. The CDR3 bases are TGTGCCAGCAGTGGAGATGGGGGGTCATACACCGGGGAGCTGTTTTTT. The gene calls are TRBV2 and TRBJ2-2, with TRBD2 as a possible D gene (6 bases). The CDR3 runs 16 residues. Germline V lookup: CDR1 SNHLY, CDR2 FYNNEI. The V end was cut by 4 bases, the J end by 3 bases, with 15 bases between.

This clone was found a few times. CDR3 nucleotides: TGTGCCAGCAGCTTGACAGGCAGATCCTACGAGCAGTACTTC. Residues: CASSLTGRSYEQYF. The V and J genes are TRBV5-6 and TRBJ2-7, with TRBD1 as a possible D gene (5 bases). Trimming took off 1 base at V and 1 base at J, with 9 bases between the two ends. CDR1 and CDR2 (germline): SGHDT, YYEEEE. The CDR3 runs to 14 residues. The variable domain in full, with the rest retrieved from reference TRBV5-6 and TRBJ2-7, is DAGVTQSPTHLIKTRGQQVTLRCSPKSGHDTVSWYQQALGQGPQFIFQYYEEEERQRGNFPDRFSGHQFPNYSSELNVNALLLGDSALYLCASSLTGRSYEQYFGPGTRLTVT.

The chain carries TRBV2 and TRBJ2-2; tentatively, D is TRBD1 (5 bases). The CDR3 has 15 residues. Looked up from germline, CDR1 is SNHLY and CDR2 is FYNNEI. The V end lost 1 base, the J end lost 4 bases, and 10 bases lay between the germline ends. The CDR3 is CASSEVEQATGELFF. The CDR3 DNA sequence: TGTGCCAGCAGTGAAGTAGAACAGGCCACCGGGGAGCTGTTTTTT.

The DNA for the CDR3 is TGCGCCAGCAGCCCAACCGGGACACCGGATGAAAAACTGTTTTTT. Its translation is CASSPTGTPDEKLFF. This sequence joins TRBV5-1 and TRBJ1-4, with D tentatively TRBD1 (6 bases). The germline CDR1 and CDR2 sequences are SGHRS and YFSETQ. The V gene lost 4 bases and the J gene lost 6 bases, with 16 bases spanning the gap. The CDR3 extends over 15 amino acids. Combining the CDR3 with reference TRBV5-1 and TRBJ1-4 gives the whole variable domain KAGVTQTPRYLIKTRGQQVTLSCSPISGHRSVSWYQQTPGQGLQFLFEYFSETQRNKGNFPGRFSGRQFSNSRSEMNVSTLELGDSALYLCASSPTGTPDEKLFFGSGTQLSVL.

This chain links TRBV12-5 with TRBJ2-3; D might be TRBD1 (6 bases). Germline CDR1 reads LGHNT; CDR2 reads FRNRAP. The V end was cut by 7 bases, the J end by 0 bases, with 14 bases between. This CDR3 spans 15 amino acids. DNA for the CDR3: TGTGCTAGTGCCTCCCTGGGGGCAAGCACAGATACGCAGTATTTT. Translated: CASASLGASTDTQYF.

The chain is built from TRBV14 and TRBJ2-7, with D possibly TRBD1 on 5 matching bases. The CDR3 runs to 15 residues. CDR1 is SGHDN and CDR2 is FVKESK in the germline V gene. Trimming shortened V by 1 base and J by 3 bases, and 13 bases separated the two germline ends. The CDR3 DNA sequence: TGTGCCAGCAGCCAAGCAGGGCCCCTATACTACGAGCAGTACTTC. Translated, it gives CASSQAGPLYYEQYF.

This clone was counted a few times. V and J are TRBV14 and TRBJ2-1; possible D gene TRBD2, 6 bases. Germline V gene data show CDR1 as SGHDN and CDR2 as FVKESK. Trimming removed 0 bases at V and 5 bases at J, with 11 bases between. CDR3 length: 15 residues. CDR3 nucleotides: TGTGCCAGCAGCCAAGATTGGAGGGGAAACAATGAGCAGTTCTTC. This encodes CASSQDWRGNNEQFF.

This clone was found a few times. V and J are TRBV7-9 and TRBJ2-3; unclear D gene. V was pared by 4 bases and J by 0 bases, with 8 bases between. CDR3 length equals 14 residues. The germline V gene has CDR1 SEHNR and CDR2 FQNEAQ (reference sequence). In DNA, the CDR3 is TGTGCCAGCAGCTCCCGACTGAGCACAGATACGCAGTATTTT. It specifies CASSSRLSTDTQYF.